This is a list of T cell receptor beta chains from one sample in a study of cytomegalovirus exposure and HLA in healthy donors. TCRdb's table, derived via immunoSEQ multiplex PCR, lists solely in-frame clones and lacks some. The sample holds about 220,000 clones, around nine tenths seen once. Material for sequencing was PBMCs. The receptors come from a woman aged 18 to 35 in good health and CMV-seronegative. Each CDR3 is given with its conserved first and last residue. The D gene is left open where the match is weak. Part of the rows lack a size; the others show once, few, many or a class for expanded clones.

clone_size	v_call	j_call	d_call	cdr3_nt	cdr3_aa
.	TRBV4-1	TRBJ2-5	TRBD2	TGCGCCAGCAGCCAGACCGGGACTAGCGCCGGGACCCAGTACTTC	CASSQTGTSAGTQYF
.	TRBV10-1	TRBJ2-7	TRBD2	TGCGCCAGCAGTGCTAGCGGGAGGGCGGCTGGGTTTCTCCACGAGCAGTACTTC	CASSASGRAAGFLHEQYF
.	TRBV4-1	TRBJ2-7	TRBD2	TGCGCCAGCAGCCAGGGACTAGCGGAAGCCTACGAGCAGTACTTC	CASSQGLAEAYEQYF
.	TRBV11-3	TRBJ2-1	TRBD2	TGTGCCAGCAGCTTAGGGACTAGCTTTGGCAATGAGCAGTTCTTC	CASSLGTSFGNEQFF
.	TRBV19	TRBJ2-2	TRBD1	TGTGCCAGTAAGCCGGCAGGGGGCCGTACCGGGGAGCTGTTTTTT	CASKPAGGRTGELFF
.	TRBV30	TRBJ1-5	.	TGTGCCTGGAGTGCCGAGACAGAGCCTAATCAGCCCCAGCATTTT	CAWSAETEPNQPQHF
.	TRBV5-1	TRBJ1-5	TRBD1	TGCGCCAGCAGCTTGGGGGGACAGGGGAATCAGCCCCAGCATTTT	CASSLGGQGNQPQHF
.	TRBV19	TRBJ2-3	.	TGTGCCAGTAGGGGAGCGGAGGAGGGGTATTTT	CASRGAEEGYF
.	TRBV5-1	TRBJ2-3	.	TGCGCCAGCAGCTTGGGGGGCCCAGATACGCAGTATTTT	CASSLGGPDTQYF
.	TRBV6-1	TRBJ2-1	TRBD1	TGTGCCAGCAGTGAACTTGCCGGGACAGGGGGCTCTGAGCAGTTCTTC	CASSELAGTGGSEQFF
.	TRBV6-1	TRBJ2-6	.	TGTGCCAGCAGTGAAACCGGGGGTCCCCCTGGGGCCAACGTCCTGACTTTC	CASSETGGPPGANVLTF
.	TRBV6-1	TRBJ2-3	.	TGTGCCAGCAGTCCTCCTCTAGGCGGTACGCAGTATTTT	CASSPPLGGTQYF
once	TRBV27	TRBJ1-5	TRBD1	TGTGCCAGCAGCTTCCGGGGACAGGCGATCAATCAGCCCCAGCATTTT	CASSFRGQAINQPQHF
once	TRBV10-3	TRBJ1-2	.	TGTGCCATCAAAGCGGGCAACTATGGCTACACCTTC	CAIKAGNYGYTF
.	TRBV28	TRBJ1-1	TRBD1	TGTGCCAGCAGTGGTCTTTATCTCGGGACAGGGAACACTGAAGCTTTCTTT	CASSGLYLGTGNTEAFF
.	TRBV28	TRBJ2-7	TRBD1	TGTGCCAGTGCGAGCCGGGACAGGGCTTACGAGCAGTACTTC	CASASRDRAYEQYF
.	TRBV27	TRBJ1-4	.	TGTGCCAGCAGTTTGGCGGGCAGCCAGTACGAAAAACTGTTTTTT	CASSLAGSQYEKLFF
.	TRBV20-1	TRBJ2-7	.	TGCAGTGCTAGACTAGTTTACGAGCAGTACTTC	CSARLVYEQYF
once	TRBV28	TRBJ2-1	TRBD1	TGTGCCAGCAGTCCCTTGACAGGGGACAATGAGCAGTTCTTC	CASSPLTGDNEQFF
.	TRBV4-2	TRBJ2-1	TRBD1	TGTGCCAGCAGCCGCACGGGACAGGGGCACAATGAGCAGTTCTTC	CASSRTGQGHNEQFF
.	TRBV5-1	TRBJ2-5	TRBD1	TGCGCCAGCAGCCCGGACAGGTTGAGGGAGACCCAGTACTTC	CASSPDRLRETQYF
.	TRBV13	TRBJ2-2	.	TGTGCCAGCAGTTACAGGGCCGGGGAGCTGTTTTTT	CASSYRAGELFF
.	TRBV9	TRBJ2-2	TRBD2	TGTGCCAGCAGCGTAGGACTAGCGGGATGGGCCGGGGAGCTGTTTTTT	CASSVGLAGWAGELFF
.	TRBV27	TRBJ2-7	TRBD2	TGTGCCAGCAGTCTATACCCTCCTAGCGGGAGGGAATACGAGCAGTACTTC	CASSLYPPSGREYEQYF
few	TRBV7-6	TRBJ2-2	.	TGTGCCAGCAGCTTAGGCAGGGGGGTCACCGGGGAGCTGTTTTTT	CASSLGRGVTGELFF
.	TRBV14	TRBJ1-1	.	TGTGCCAGCAGCCAAACGAGGAGGAACACTGAAGCTTTCTTT	CASSQTRRNTEAFF
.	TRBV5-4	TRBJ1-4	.	TGTGCCAGCAGCTTGGCCAGGGATGAAAAACTGTTTTTT	CASSLARDEKLFF
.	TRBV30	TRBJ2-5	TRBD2	TGTGCCTGGAGTGGGGCCGGGGGGGTCGGGACCCAGTACTTC	CAWSGAGGVGTQYF
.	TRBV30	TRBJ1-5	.	TGTGCCTGGAGTTCCGGACAGCTCAATCAGCCCCAGCATTTT	CAWSSGQLNQPQHF
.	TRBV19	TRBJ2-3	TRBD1	TGTGCCAGTAGTAAGCTCCGGGACAGGAGCACAGATACGCAGTATTTT	CASSKLRDRSTDTQYF
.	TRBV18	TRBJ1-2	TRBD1	TGTGCCAGCTCTTGGGACAGGGGTCTAAACTATGGCTACACCTTC	CASSWDRGLNYGYTF
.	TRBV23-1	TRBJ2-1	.	TGCGCCAGCAGTCAATCTCCGGGTGAGCAGTTCTTC	CASSQSPGEQFF
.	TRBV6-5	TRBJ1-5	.	TGTGCCAGCAGTTCGACAGGAGACCTTATTTATCAGCCCCAGCATTTT	CASSSTGDLIYQPQHF
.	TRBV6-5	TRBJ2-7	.	TGTGCCAGCAGTGGTAACCGGGATTCCTCCTACGAGCAGTACTTC	CASSGNRDSSYEQYF
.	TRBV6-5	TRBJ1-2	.	TGTGCCAGCAGTTCGGGTAAACGGGGGAGGGAGCCACTCTACACCTTC	CASSSGKRGREPLYTF
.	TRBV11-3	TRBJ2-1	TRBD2	TGTGCCAGCAGCTTCGGGAGGGTCTCCTACAATGAGCAGTTCTTC	CASSFGRVSYNEQFF
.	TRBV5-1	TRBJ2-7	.	TGCGCCAGCAGCTTAGACAGGACAGCCCGATACTACGAGCAGTACTTC	CASSLDRTARYYEQYF
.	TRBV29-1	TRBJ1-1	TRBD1	TGCAGCGTTGGGGCAGGGGGCGCGGGGTGGGACACTGAAGCTTTCTTT	CSVGAGGAGWDTEAFF
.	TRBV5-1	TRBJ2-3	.	TGCGCCAGCAGCTTGGGGGCCTCTCTTCGTACAGATACGCAGTATTTT	CASSLGASLRTDTQYF
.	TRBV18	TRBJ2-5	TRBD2	TGTGCCAGCTCCCGGATGACTAGCGCGCAAGAGACCCAGTACTTC	CASSRMTSAQETQYF
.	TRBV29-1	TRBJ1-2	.	TGCAGCGTTGATCTAGGTCCCCCGATTAACTATGGCTACACCTTC	CSVDLGPPINYGYTF
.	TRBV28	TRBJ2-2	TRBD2	TGTGCCAGCAGTCGGGGGGGACGGAACACCGGGGAGCTGTTTTTT	CASSRGGRNTGELFF